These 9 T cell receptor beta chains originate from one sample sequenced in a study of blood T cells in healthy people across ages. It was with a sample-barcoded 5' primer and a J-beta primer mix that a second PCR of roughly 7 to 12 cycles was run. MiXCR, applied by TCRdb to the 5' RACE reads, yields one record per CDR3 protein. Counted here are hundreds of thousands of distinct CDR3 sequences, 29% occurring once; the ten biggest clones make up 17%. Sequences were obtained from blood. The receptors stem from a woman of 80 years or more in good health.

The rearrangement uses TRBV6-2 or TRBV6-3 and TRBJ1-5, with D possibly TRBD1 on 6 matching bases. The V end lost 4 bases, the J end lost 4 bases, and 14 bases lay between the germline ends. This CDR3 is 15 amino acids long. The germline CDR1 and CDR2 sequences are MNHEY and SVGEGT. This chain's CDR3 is CASSSSPGVNQPQHF. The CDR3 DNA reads TGTGCCAGCAGTTCCTCCCCAGGGGTGAATCAGCCCCAGCATTTT.

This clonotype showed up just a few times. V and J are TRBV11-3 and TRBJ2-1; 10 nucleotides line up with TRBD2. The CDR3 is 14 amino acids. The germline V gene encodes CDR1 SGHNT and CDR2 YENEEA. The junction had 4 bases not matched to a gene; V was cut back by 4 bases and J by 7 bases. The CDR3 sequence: CASSYLAGGNEQFF. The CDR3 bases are TGTGCCAGCAGCTATTTAGCGGGGGGTAATGAGCAGTTCTTC.

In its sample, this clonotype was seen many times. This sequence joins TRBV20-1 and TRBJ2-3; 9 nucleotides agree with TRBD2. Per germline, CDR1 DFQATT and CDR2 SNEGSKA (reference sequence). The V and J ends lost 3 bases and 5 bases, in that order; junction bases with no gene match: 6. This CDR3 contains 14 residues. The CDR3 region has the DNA TGCAGTGCTAGTGGGCGGGGGGGCCGAGATACGCAGTATTTT. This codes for CSASGRGGRDTQYF.

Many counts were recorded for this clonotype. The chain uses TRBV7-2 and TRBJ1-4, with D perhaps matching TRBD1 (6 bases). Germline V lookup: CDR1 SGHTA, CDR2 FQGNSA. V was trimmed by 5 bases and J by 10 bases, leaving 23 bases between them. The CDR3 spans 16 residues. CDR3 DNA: TGTGCCAGCAGCCAGCCGTGGGAAGGGGGTACAGGAAAACTGTTTTTT. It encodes CASSQPWEGGTGKLFF.

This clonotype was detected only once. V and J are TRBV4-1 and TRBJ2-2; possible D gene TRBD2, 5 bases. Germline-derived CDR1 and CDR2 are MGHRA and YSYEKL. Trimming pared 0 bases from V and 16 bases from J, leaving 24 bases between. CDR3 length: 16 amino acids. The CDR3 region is CASSQDRWEPRATWFF. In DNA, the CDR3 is TGCGCCAGCAGCCAAGATCGGTGGGAACCGCGGGCTACCTGGTTTTTT.

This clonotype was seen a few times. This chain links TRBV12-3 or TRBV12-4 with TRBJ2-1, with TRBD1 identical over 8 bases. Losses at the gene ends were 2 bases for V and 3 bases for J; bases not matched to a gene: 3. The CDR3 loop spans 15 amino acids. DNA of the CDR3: TGTGCCAGCAGTTTATTTGGGACAGGCTACAATGAGCAGTTCTTC. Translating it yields CASSLFGTGYNEQFF.

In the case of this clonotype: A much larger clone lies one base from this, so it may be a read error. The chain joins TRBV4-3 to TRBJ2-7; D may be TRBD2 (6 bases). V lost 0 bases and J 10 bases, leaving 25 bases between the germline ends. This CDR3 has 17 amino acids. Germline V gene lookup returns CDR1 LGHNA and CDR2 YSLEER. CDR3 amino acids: CASSQDLGGTKQEAQYF. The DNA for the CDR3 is TGCGCCAGCAGCCAAGATCTTGGAGGGACCAAGCAAGAGGCCCAGTACTTC.

The CDR3 reads CASGNGGGPPQETQYF. The CDR3 region has the DNA TGTGCCAGCGGAAACGGCGGGGGACCGCCTCAAGAGACCCAGTACTTC. This chain connects TRBV12-3 or TRBV12-4 to TRBJ2-5, with 7 bases identical to TRBD2. J was trimmed by 2 bases and V by 8 bases; bases with no gene match: 14. The CDR3 consists of 16 residues.

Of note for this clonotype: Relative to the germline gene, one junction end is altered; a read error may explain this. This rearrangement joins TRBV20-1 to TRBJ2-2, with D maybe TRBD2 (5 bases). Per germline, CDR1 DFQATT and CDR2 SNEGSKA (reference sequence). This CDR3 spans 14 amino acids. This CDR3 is CSASVHGGTGERFF. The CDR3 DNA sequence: TGCAGTGCTAGTGTTCATGGTGGCACCGGGGAGCGGTTTTTT.